The 22 T cell receptor beta chains given below trace back to one sample, sequenced in a study of blood T cells in healthy people across ages. With a J-beta primer mix and a sample-barcoded 5' primer, a second PCR ran about 7 to 12 cycles. TCRdb reprocessed the 5' RACE reads via MiXCR and lists one record per CDR3 protein. The sample includes some 1.7 million distinct CDR3 sequences, 28% of them seen just once. The material sequenced was blood. Every receptor here comes from a woman aged 25-40 years in good health.

The chain links TRBV3-1 to TRBJ2-5; TRBD2 might be the D (5 bases). V was cut by 3 bases and J by 1 base, with 15 bases left in between. The length of the CDR3 is 16 residues. CDR1 LGHDT and CDR2 YNNKEL come from the germline V gene (reference sequence). The CDR3: CASSHSQPEGQETQYF. In DNA, the CDR3 is TGTGCCAGCAGCCATTCTCAACCTGAGGGCCAAGAGACCCAGTACTTC.

This clonotype was counted between two and nine times. The chain carries TRBV12-3 or TRBV12-4 and TRBJ2-3, with 10 bases lining up with TRBD2. With 6 bases clipped from V and 4 bases from J, the junction kept 10 bases outside the gene matches. CDR3 size: 16 residues. The CDR3 bases are TGTGCCAGCAGACGCCCCCGGACTAGCGGCTCAGATACGCAGTATTTT. Its translation is CASRRPRTSGSDTQYF.

As for this clonotype: This may be a read error, as it is one base from a much larger clone. V and J are TRBV10-2 and TRBJ2-1; 7 positions match TRBD2. CDR3 size: 15 residues. Losses at the gene ends were 6 bases for V and 7 bases for J; bases not matched to a gene: 12. The germline gives CDR1 WSHSY, CDR2 SAAADI. CDR3 region: CASRDLATGGNEQFF. CDR3 DNA sequence: TGCGCCAGCAGGGACCTCGCAACGGGAGGTAATGAGCAGTTCTTC.

The chain carries TRBV19 and TRBJ2-1; D unresolved. V was trimmed by 8 bases and J by 4 bases, leaving 9 bases between them. Germline CDR1 LNHDA, CDR2 SQIVND (reference sequence). CDR3 length: 12 amino acids. CDR3 region: CASCDLYNEQFF. CDR3 bases: TGTGCCAGTTGTGATTTGTACAATGAGCAGTTCTTC.

Only a few counts were recorded for this clonotype. The V gene is TRBV20-1, the J gene TRBJ2-3; 11 bases agree with TRBD2. The germline CDR1 and CDR2 sequences are DFQATT and SNEGSKA (reference sequence). V gave up 6 bases and J gave up 9 bases; unmatched junction bases: 11. There are 14 residues in the CDR3. CDR3 region: CSARTSGLRGTQYF. CDR3 nucleotides: TGCAGTGCCCGGACTAGCGGGCTCCGGGGAACGCAGTATTTT.

This clonotype was counted a few times. The chain couples TRBV10-3 to TRBJ2-5; possibly TRBD1 for D (6 bases). Germline V CDR1 and CDR2: ENHRY, SYGVKD. The CDR3 totals 12 residues. The ends were cut back, 5 bases at V and 3 bases at J, with 7 bases in the middle. CDR3 coding DNA: TGTGCCATCAGTCGGGACAAAGAGACCCAGTACTTC. This translates into CAISRDKETQYF.

CDR3 DNA: TGTGCCAGCAGTCCGGGGGGGTCCTTCAGCAATCAGCCCCAGCATTTT. Its translation: CASSPGGSFSNQPQHF. The V call is TRBV27, the J call TRBJ1-5; D may be TRBD1 (5 bases). Germline V gene data show CDR1 as MNHEY and CDR2 as SMNVEV (reference sequence). V lost 5 bases, J lost 1 base, and 15 bases lay in between. This CDR3 contains 16 residues.

V gene TRBV7-9 combines with J gene TRBJ1-4; 12 bases are shared with TRBD1. The CDR3 consists of 14 residues. V was pared by 5 bases and J by 8 bases, with 3 bases of the junction left unmatched. Germline V gives CDR1 SEHNR, CDR2 FQNEAQ (reference sequence). The CDR3 bases are TGTGCCAGCAGCCGGGACAGGGGGCGAGAAAAACTGTTTTTT. It codes for CASSRDRGREKLFF.

This clonotype appeared a few times. This chain links TRBV5-5 with TRBJ1-2; a weak D match, TRBD1 (5 bases). Germline assignment: CDR1 SGHKS and CDR2 YYEKEE (reference sequence). The CDR3 runs 16 residues. The germline V and J ends were trimmed by 0 bases and 3 bases, with 15 bases remaining between them. DNA of the CDR3: TGTGCCAGCAGCTTGGCCGGGCAGGGAGGCCACTATGGCTACACCTTC. This sequence encodes CASSLAGQGGHYGYTF.

The CDR3 is CASSATSGISTDTQYF. Written as DNA, the CDR3 is TGTGCCAGCAGCGCAACTAGCGGGATAAGCACAGATACGCAGTATTTT. V and J are TRBV7-9 and TRBJ2-3, with 10 nucleotides matching TRBD2. J was trimmed by 0 bases and V by 5 bases; bases with no gene match: 5. Germline-derived CDR1 and CDR2 are SEHNR and FQNEAQ (reference sequence). The CDR3 has 16 amino acids.

The chain carries TRBV6-1 and TRBJ1-5; no firm D call. The CDR3 totals 13 residues. The V and J ends lost 5 bases and 6 bases respectively, with 11 bases between them. Per germline, CDR1 MNHNS and CDR2 SASEGT. This chain's CDR3 is CASSNLGSQPQHF. The DNA of the CDR3 is TGTGCCAGCAGTAATTTAGGGAGTCAGCCCCAGCATTTT.

In its sample, this clonotype was seen a few times. V is TRBV28 and J is TRBJ1-4, with D possibly TRBD1 on 5 matching bases. Trimming took 5 bases from V and 8 from J, leaving 21 bases between them. This CDR3 comprises 16 residues. The germline CDR1 and CDR2 sequences are MDHEN and SYDVKM. The CDR3 here is CASSGIGTAAREKLFF. The CDR3, as DNA: TGTGCCAGCAGTGGAATCGGGACCGCAGCTAGGGAAAAACTGTTTTTT. Full variable domain (outside the CDR3, taken from reference TRBV28 and TRBJ1-4): DVKVTQSSRYLVKRTGEKVFLECVQDMDHENMFWYRQDPGLGLRLIYFSYDVKMKEKGDIPEGYSVSREKKERFSLILESASTNQTSMYLCASSGIGTAAREKLFFGSGTQLSVL.

This clonotype has a handful of counts. The chain is built from TRBV5-1 and TRBJ2-4; D gene uncertain. The CDR3 runs 14 residues. The germline V and J ends were trimmed by 0 bases and 7 bases, with 11 bases remaining between them. Germline V gene data show CDR1 as SGHRS and CDR2 as YFSETQ. CDR3 DNA: TGCGCCAGCAGCTTGGTCCCAGATGGGAACATTCAGTACTTC. It is translated as CASSLVPDGNIQYF. The full variable domain, rest sourced from reference TRBV5-1 and TRBJ2-4, is KAGVTQTPRYLIKTRGQQVTLSCSPISGHRSVSWYQQTPGQGLQFLFEYFSETQRNKGNFPGRFSGRQFSNSRSEMNVSTLELGDSALYLCASSLVPDGNIQYFGAGTRLSVL.

The chain employs TRBV12-3 or TRBV12-4 and TRBJ2-3; TRBD2 matches at 11 bases. J lost 4 bases, V lost 6 bases, and 9 bases had no gene match. This CDR3 has 16 residues. CDR3 sequence reads: CASSSDSGGAADTQYF. The CDR3 nucleotides are TGTGCCAGCAGCTCCGATAGCGGGGGGGCCGCAGATACGCAGTATTTT.

The chain couples TRBV29-1 to TRBJ2-5; D tentatively fits TRBD1 or TRBD2 (5 bases each). Between the trimmed V and J ends, which lost 7 bases and 1 base, there was a span of 19 bases. In germline, CDR1 is SQVTM, CDR2 ANQGSEA. CDR3 size: 15 residues. The CDR3, as DNA: TGCAGCGCCCAAGAGAGGGGATTGGGCCAAGAGACCCAGTACTTC. Amino acid sequence: CSAQERGLGQETQYF.

This clonotype was seen once. V and J are TRBV27 and TRBJ2-1; D is perhaps TRBD1 (6 bases). V lost 0 bases to trimming and J lost 9 bases, with 15 bases between them. Germline lookup yields CDR1 MNHEY and CDR2 SMNVEV (reference sequence). CDR3 length equals 15 residues. The CDR3 here is CASSLSGAAGGEQFF. The DNA of the CDR3 is TGTGCCAGCAGTTTATCGGGGGCAGCAGGTGGTGAGCAGTTCTTC.

Many counts were recorded for this clonotype. The chain links TRBV7-2 to TRBJ1-2, with unresolved D. From germline, CDR1 is SGHTA and CDR2 FQGNSA. V was clipped by 5 bases and J by 8 bases, with 15 bases between them. The CDR3 has 13 amino acids. The CDR3 DNA reads TGTGCCAGCAGCGTCGACGGGATACGGGGCTACACCTTC. Its translation: CASSVDGIRGYTF.

This clonotype was counted ten times or more. One end of the junction fails to match germline, which may point to a read error. J is TRBJ1-2 and V is TRBV4-3, with TRBD1 identical over 8 bases. The germline gives CDR1 LGHNA, CDR2 YSLEER. The length of the CDR3 is 13 residues. CDR3 amino acids: CASSATGGYGYTF. The CDR3 bases are TGTGCCAGCAGTGCAACAGGGGGCTATGGCTACACCTTC.

In this sample, this clonotype turned up a few times. The chain employs TRBV28 and TRBJ1-1, with D perhaps matching TRBD1 (5 bases). The CDR3 extends over 15 amino acids. Deletions cut 5 bases from V and 2 bases from J, with 15 bases between. The V gene's germline CDR1 is MDHEN and CDR2 SYDVKM. CDR3 sequence: CASSPSPRGNTEAFF. The DNA for the CDR3 is TGTGCCAGCAGTCCTTCTCCGAGGGGTAACACTGAAGCTTTCTTT.

This clonotype was seen at least ten times. This chain joins TRBV6-5 and TRBJ2-3; D unresolved. Trimming stripped 6 bases from V and 4 bases from J, with 11 bases between. Germline V gene data show CDR1 as MNHEY and CDR2 as SVGAGI. This CDR3 has 13 amino acids. DNA for the CDR3: TGTGCCAGCAGCACCTCTGGCCCAGATACGCAGTATTTT. Protein sequence: CASSTSGPDTQYF.

The rearrangement uses TRBV6-5 and TRBJ1-5; D possibly corresponds to TRBD1 (5 bases). V was clipped by 6 bases and J by 0 bases, with 15 bases between them. The germline V gene encodes CDR1 MNHEY and CDR2 SVGAGI. The CDR3 length is 16 residues. The CDR3 sequence is CASSPSRGYSNQPQHF. The CDR3 DNA follows: TGTGCCAGCAGCCCGTCACGGGGGTATAGCAATCAGCCCCAGCATTTT.

The genes are TRBV10-3 and TRBJ2-1, with a weak D call TRBD2 (6 bases). This CDR3 has 15 residues. Germline V gene data show CDR1 as ENHRY and CDR2 as SYGVKD. V gave up 6 bases and J gave up 0 bases, with 12 bases separating them. The CDR3, as DNA: TGTGCCATCAGCTCCACTAGCCACTCCTACAATGAGCAGTTCTTC. It is translated as CAISSTSHSYNEQFF.